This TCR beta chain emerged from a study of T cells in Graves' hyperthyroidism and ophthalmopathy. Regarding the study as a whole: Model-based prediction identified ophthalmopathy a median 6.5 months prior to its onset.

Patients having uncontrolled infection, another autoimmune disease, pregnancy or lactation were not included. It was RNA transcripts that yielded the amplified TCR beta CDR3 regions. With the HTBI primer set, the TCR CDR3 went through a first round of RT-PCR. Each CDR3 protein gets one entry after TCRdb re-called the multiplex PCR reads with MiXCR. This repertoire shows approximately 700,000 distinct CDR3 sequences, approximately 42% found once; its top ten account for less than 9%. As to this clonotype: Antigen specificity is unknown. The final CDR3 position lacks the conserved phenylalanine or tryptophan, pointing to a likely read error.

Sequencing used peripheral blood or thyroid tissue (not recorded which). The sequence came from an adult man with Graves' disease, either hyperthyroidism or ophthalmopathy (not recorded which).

DNA of the CDR3: TGTGCCAGCAGTTACTCGACTAGCGGGGGGGAGACCCAGTACCTC. Its translation: CASSYSTSGGETQYL. This rearrangement joins TRBV6-5 to TRBJ2-5, with TRBD2 identical over 13 bases. This CDR3 is built from 15 residues. Losses at the gene ends were 0 bases for V and 5 bases for J; bases not matched to a gene: 0. CDR1 is MNHEY and CDR2 is SVGAGI in the germline V gene.